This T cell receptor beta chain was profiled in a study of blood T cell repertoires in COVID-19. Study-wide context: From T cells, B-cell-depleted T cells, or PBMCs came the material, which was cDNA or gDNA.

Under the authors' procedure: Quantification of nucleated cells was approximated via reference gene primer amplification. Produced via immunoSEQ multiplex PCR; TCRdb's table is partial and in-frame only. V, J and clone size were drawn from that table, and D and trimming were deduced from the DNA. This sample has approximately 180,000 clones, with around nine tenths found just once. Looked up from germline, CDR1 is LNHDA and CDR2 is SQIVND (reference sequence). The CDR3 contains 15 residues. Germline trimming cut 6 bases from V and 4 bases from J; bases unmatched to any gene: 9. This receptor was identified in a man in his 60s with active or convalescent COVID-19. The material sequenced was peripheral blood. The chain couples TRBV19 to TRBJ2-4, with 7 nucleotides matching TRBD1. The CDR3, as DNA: TGTGCCAGTAGCGACGATAACAGGGGAAAAAACATTCAGTACTTC. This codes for CASSDDNRGKNIQYF.